One sample yielded the 3 T cell receptor beta chains listed below, sequenced in a study of blood T cell repertoires in COVID-19. The protocol was immunoSEQ multiplex PCR, while the TCRdb copy is restricted to in-frame clones and leaves out a portion. Among about 140,000 clones listed, about four fifths were seen once. The sequencing input was peripheral blood. All receptors derive from a human donor in a cohort sampled during active COVID-19.

This CDR3 reads CATSDSTGTGIRNTIYF. The CDR3 bases are TGTGCCACCAGTGATTCAACCGGGACAGGGATTAGAAACACCATATATTTT. The rearrangement uses TRBV24-1 and TRBJ1-3; 9 bases align to TRBD1. This CDR3 is built from 17 residues. The J segment lost 5 bases and the V segment lost 2 bases, leaving 9 bases of the junction unmatched. CDR1 KGHDR and CDR2 SFDVKD come from the germline V gene.

The V call is TRBV5-1, the J call TRBJ1-1, with D possibly being TRBD1 (6 bases). Trimming pared 3 bases from V and 1 base from J, leaving 16 bases between. This CDR3 contains 16 residues. CDR1 and CDR2 from the germline V gene are SGHRS and YFSETQ. The CDR3 DNA sequence: TGCGCCAGCAGCTCGAACCGGGGGGGGCCGAACACTGAAGCTTTCTTT. It yields the protein CASSSNRGGPNTEAFF.

The rearrangement joins TRBV6-5 to TRBJ2-3, with 10 bases identical to TRBD1. The CDR3 has 15 amino acids. J lost 5 bases, V lost 2 bases, and 4 bases had no gene match. Looked up from germline, CDR1 is MNHEY and CDR2 is SVGAGI. DNA of the CDR3: TGTGCCAGCAGTTACGGGACAGGGGCGGGAGATACGCAGTATTTT. This codes for CASSYGTGAGDTQYF.